This TCR beta chain originates from a study of T-cell memory formation after mild COVID-19. TCRdb re-derived calls from the 5' RACE reads in MiXCR, one entry per CDR3 protein. The sample has about 560,000 distinct CDR3 sequences; less than 25% are singletons. The CDR3 sequence is 14 residues long. The V and J ends lost 3 bases and 3 bases respectively, with 12 bases between them. Germline lookup yields CDR1 MNHEY and CDR2 SMNVEV (reference sequence). Specimen: PBMCs or a T cell subset sorted from them (not recorded which). V gene TRBV27 combines with J gene TRBJ2-7; perhaps TRBD2 as D (6 bases). This sequence originates from an adult woman who had mild COVID-19 (a few samples of this study predate the infection). Cell type and time point are not known. CDR3 loop: CASSLVARDYEQYF. The CDR3 DNA reads as TGTGCCAGCAGTTTGGTTGCGCGGGACTACGAGCAGTACTTC.